A selection of T cell receptor beta chains follows, all from one sample in a study of vaccination effects on CD4 cells after COVID-19. No cognate antigen is known for these TCRs. Sequenced by immunoSEQ multiplex PCR; TCRdb stores in-frame clones only, minus some. The repertoire includes tens of thousands of clones, 75% to 85% of them detected once, and about 2.5% sits in the top ten. Sequenced material: CD4+ T cells from PBMCs cultured with HCoV-229E spike peptides, taken before COVID-19 vaccination. The receptors originated from a human donor who received a COVID-19 vaccine. Each CDR3 is given with its conserved first and last residue. Each record gives: V gene, J gene, clone size, D gene, CDR3 protein, CDR3 DNA. D genes are given only for firm matches. Clone sizes are given selectively: once, few, many, or a class where the clone is expanded.

>TRBV7-3|TRBJ1-1|once|-
CASSQTSNTEAFF
TGTGCCAGCAGCCAGACATCGAACACTGAAGCTTTCTTT
>TRBV5-6|TRBJ2-3|-|-
CASSLGPSGMVGDTQYF
TGTGCCAGCAGCTTGGGCCCCTCGGGGATGGTAGGAGATACGCAGTATTTT
>TRBV24-1|TRBJ2-2|-|-
CATSGTPTGELFF
TGTGCCACCAGTGGGACACCCACCGGGGAGCTGTTTTTT
>TRBV4-2|TRBJ2-1|-|-
CASSAGLVQEQFF
TGTGCCAGCAGCGCTGGATTGGTGCAGGAGCAGTTCTTC
>TRBV9|TRBJ2-2|-|-
CASSVTTGISGELFF
TGTGCCAGCAGCGTAACGACGGGGATCAGCGGGGAGCTGTTTTTT
>TRBV7-3|TRBJ2-1|-|TRBD1
CASSPDRDSIEQFF
TGTGCCAGCAGCCCGGACAGGGATTCGATTGAGCAGTTCTTC
>TRBV30|TRBJ1-1|-|-
CALSTGRRKNTEAFF
TGTGCCCTTAGTACAGGGAGGCGAAAGAACACTGAAGCTTTCTTT
>TRBV12-5|TRBJ1-5|-|-
CASGDSDRKAPQHF
TGTGCTAGTGGTGACTCGGACAGAAAAGCGCCCCAGCATTTT
>TRBV19|TRBJ1-1|-|-
CASSNQGRTEAFF
TGTGCCAGTAGTAACCAGGGGAGGACTGAAGCTTTCTTT
>TRBV24-1|TRBJ1-2|-|TRBD1
CATSEHRGQKGYTF
TGTGCCACCAGTGAACACAGGGGGCAAAAAGGCTACACCTTC